What follows is one T cell receptor (beta chain) and its context. Its antigen is undetermined. Repertoires were generated with immunoSEQ multiplex PCR, while TCRdb's copy carries only in-frame clones and drops some. The sample carries 95,000 to 150,000 clones, roughly nine tenths recorded once. Trimming left V 1 base short and J 0 bases short, with 17 bases between. Germline values: CDR1 SGHRS, CDR2 YFSETQ. This CDR3 is 19 amino acids long. The data were taken from a study of T cell responses to AZD1222 COVID-19 vaccine. Study observations and caveats: Breadth and depth of Spike-specific TCRs rose after two AZD1222 doses. Repertoires were obtained only post-peak T cell response. Seropositive status at baseline applied to only a handful of AZD1222 recipients. Across the whole spike, CD4 TCRs peaked at regions 160-218 and 743-854.

The sequence was collected from an adult in good health. The J gene is TRBJ2-6, the V gene TRBV5-1; D may be TRBD1 (6 bases). The sample was peripheral blood, taken on day 0 of AZD1222 vaccination. CDR3 region: CASSLLRTEYSSGANVLTF. CDR3 in DNA: TGCGCCAGCAGCTTGCTCAGGACAGAATACAGCTCTGGGGCCAACGTCCTGACTTTC.